The rows below give T cell receptor beta chains drawn from one sample of a study of blood T cell repertoires in COVID-19. This table comes from immunoSEQ multiplex PCR, and its TCRdb copy is limited to in-frame clones, with some not included. Found here are 180,000 or so clones, 80% to 90% of them singletons; the top ten hold under 3%. Material for sequencing was PBMCs or T cells enriched from blood (not recorded which). These receptor sequences come from a woman between 35 and 50 years old with acute COVID-19. CDR3s include the opening cysteine and the closing phenylalanine or tryptophan. D genes are given only for firm matches. Rows may omit the clone size; those that give it use once, few, many or a size class.

once,TRBV19,TRBD1,TRBJ1-2,TGTGCCAGTAGTATCACCCCAGGGGGCCTGAACTTGAGGACCTTC,CASSITPGGLNLRTF
.,TRBV7-9,TRBD2,TRBJ2-7,TGTGCCAGCAGTTGGGGACTAGCGGGGGGGCACTACGAGCAGTACTTC,CASSWGLAGGHYEQYF
.,TRBV5-1,.,TRBJ1-2,TGCGCCAGCAGTCCATTGGGGGCTTCGGGTGGCTACACCTTC,CASSPLGASGGYTF
.,TRBV5-4,TRBD2,TRBJ2-1,TGTGCCAGCAGCTTGGCCGGGACTAGCGGGAGAAATGAGCAGTTCTTC,CASSLAGTSGRNEQFF
.,TRBV2,TRBD1,TRBJ1-1,TGTGCCAGCAGTTACCGGGACAGGGTTACTGAAGCTTTCTTT,CASSYRDRVTEAFF
.,TRBV4-2,TRBD1,TRBJ1-5,TGTGCCAGCAGCCAAGAAACGGGACAGGGGAGAAGGCCCCAGCATTTT,CASSQETGQGRRPQHF
.,TRBV5-1,TRBD1,TRBJ2-5,TGCGCCAGCAGCTTTGCCGGGACAGGGGGAGAGACCCAGTACTTC,CASSFAGTGGETQYF
.,TRBV5-1,TRBD2,TRBJ2-5,TGCGCCAGCAGCTTGGATACCGGGGGGGCCGAGACCCAGTACTTC,CASSLDTGGAETQYF
.,TRBV5-6,TRBD2,TRBJ2-3,TGTGCCAGCAGCTTCCGAACTAGCGGGAGGACAGATACGCAGTATTTT,CASSFRTSGRTDTQYF
.,TRBV27,TRBD1,TRBJ1-1,TGTGCCAGCAGTTTATACAGGGGCACGGGAACTGAAGCTTTCTTT,CASSLYRGTGTEAFF
.,TRBV27,.,TRBJ2-7,TGTGCCAGCAGTAAGGGGTACGAGCAGTACTTC,CASSKGYEQYF
once,TRBV6-5,.,TRBJ2-7,TGTGCCAGCAGGGACAAACTGAATGAGCAGTACTTC,CASRDKLNEQYF
.,TRBV5-1,TRBD2,TRBJ2-3,TGCGCCAGTTTACCCGGACTAGGACTAGCGGCGGACACAGATACGCAGTATTTT,CASLPGLGLAADTDTQYF
.,TRBV5-4,TRBD2,TRBJ2-3,TGTGCCAGCAGCGCGCTGACTAGCTGGACAGATACGCAGTATTTT,CASSALTSWTDTQYF
few,TRBV25-1,TRBD1,TRBJ1-2,TGTGCCAGCAGTGATGACAGGGGACAATATGGCTACACCTTC,CASSDDRGQYGYTF
once,TRBV27,TRBD1,TRBJ1-5,TGTGCCAGCAGTCTCAGGCAGGGGGTTCAGCCCCAGCATTTT,CASSLRQGVQPQHF
.,TRBV28,.,TRBJ1-6,TGTGCCAGCAGTTTACAGGGTAGCTCCTATAATTCACCCCTCCACTTT,CASSLQGSSYNSPLHF
.,TRBV28,TRBD1,TRBJ1-1,TGTGCCAGCAGTTCCGGGACAGGGGATACTGAAGCTTTCTTT,CASSSGTGDTEAFF
.,TRBV4-2,TRBD2,TRBJ2-4,TGTGCCAGCAGCCAAGGGCCGGGGGGGGAAAACATTCAGTACTTC,CASSQGPGGENIQYF
few,TRBV5-1,.,TRBJ1-1,TGCGCCAGCAGCTTCTTGAACTCGAACACTGAAGCTTTCTTT,CASSFLNSNTEAFF